The TCR beta chain described here comes from a study of T cells after yellow fever vaccination. Study-level information: When fractions had low cell numbers, they were prepared with SMART-Seq v4 Ultra Low Input. General study results and limits: One caveat is that FACS-sorted repertoires could contain abundant clonotypes contaminating from the bulk population. Post-booster repertoires again held most primary-vaccination clones (about 96% CD4, roughly 90% CD8).

The CDR3 sequence is 15 residues long. Germline CDR1 and CDR2: MNHEY and SMNVEV (reference sequence). Trimming stripped 8 bases from V and 4 bases from J, with 18 bases between. This clonotype was seen repeatedly, ten times or more. Antigen unknown. Generation of TCR cDNA used 5'RACE template switching (which added a universal primer site and UMIs). One entry per CDR3 protein results from TCRdb running MiXCR on the 5' RACE reads. The sample holds 170,000 or so distinct CDR3 sequences, 6.2% seen once. The source is a man aged 18 to 30 who received the YFV17D yellow fever vaccine. The chain carries TRBV27 and TRBJ1-3; a possible D gene is TRBD1 (6 bases). The material was CD4+ T cells sorted from PBMCs, obtained on the day of the first yellow fever vaccination. The CDR3 region has the DNA TGTGCCAGCGCCCCTTTGGGGGGCTCAGGAAACACCATATATTTT. Translating it yields CASAPLGGSGNTIYF.